This T cell receptor (beta chain) was observed in a study of T cells in Graves' hyperthyroidism and ophthalmopathy (dated by TCRdb to the late 2010s). As for the study more broadly: Peripheral blood was sampled at the time of initial diagnosis, prior to any treatment. To identify distinguishing TCR V-J signatures, a discovery cohort of about 95 patients was used, comprising some 45 with Graves' ophthalmopathy and about 59 with stable Graves' hyperthyroidism. Whether ophthalmopathy could be predicted prospectively was tested in an independent validation cohort made up of 18 to 20 hyperthyroidism patients plus 17 patients who later progressed to ophthalmopathy. The 75 to 100 discovery patients were divided at random into training and test sets in a 7:3 ratio. Thyroid tissue and blood T-cell repertoires from roughly six Graves' hyperthyroidism patients were also compared in the study. Following sampling, methimazole starting at 30 mg daily was given to hyperthyroidism patients, and high-dose intravenous methylprednisolone was given to ophthalmopathy patients. The paper describes TCR Vbeta CDR3 sequencing of around 140 peripheral blood samples, made up of about 40 ophthalmopathy patients, around 78 hyperthyroidism patients and 17 progressor patients. Points the paper makes about the study in general: A model built on a 13 V-J signature distinguished ophthalmopathy from stable hyperthyroidism, reaching 87.88% sensitivity and around 82% specificity in cross-validation and 80%/75% in testing. During validation, the model predicted progression to ophthalmopathy a median of about 5.9 months ahead of onset, with 70.59% sensitivity and about 75% specificity. Sample size was not statistically predetermined, and investigators were not blinded to group allocation. Most expanded thyroid clonotypes (frequency above 0.001) were also detected in blood, suggesting blood repertoires may reflect thyroid immune responses.

V is cut back by 1 base and J by 4 bases, with 4 bases in the junction unmatched. The CDR3 starts with the cysteine, ends with the phenylalanine, and has 15 residues. Here the CDR3 DNA is all that survives: 45 bases in frame from base 1. Sequences LGHDT (CDR1) and YNNKEL (CDR2) are obtained from the germline V gene (reference sequence). This clonotype was picked up many times. Its antigen is not yet known. The input lacks base qualities; no much larger clone sits a single base away. TCR beta CDR3 regions were amplified from RNA transcripts. The first round of RT-PCR for the TCR CDR3 was performed with the HTBI primer set and the Qiagen OneStep RT-PCR kit. A second multiplex PCR round built the libraries, followed by size selection and purification. Paired-end sequencing of the libraries was performed with 100 bp reads on an Illumina HiSeq2000. From the authors' description of their analysis: Raw data were processed with SOAPnuke, discarding reads with adapters, uncalled bases, mean Phred below 15, or no exact constant-primer or identifier match. COPE v1.2.5 was used to merge the high-quality paired reads, and each unique nucleotide sequence was defined as a clonotype. MiTCR v1.1 was used to align clonotypes to the IMGT TRBV, TRBD and TRBJ reference segments. The analysis was restricted to V-J combinations with a frequency above 0.0001, which together covered 99.2% of the repertoires. The TCS score was defined as the ratio of F50 (clonal expansion) to E x V (chaos), calculated using BLOSUM62-based TCRdist between CDR3 peptides within each V-J. Welch's t-statistics and random forest reduced fewer than 600 V-J features to roughly 13, which were used in a naive Bayes classifier (R e1071). TCRdb applied fastp at Q25 and MiXCR to the public reads, then kept only in-frame beta chains. Here each entry gathers all rows of one CDR3 protein and keeps the most common genes and DNA. TCRdb, not the original authors, processed these V and J calls. This sample is represented by around 690,000 distinct CDR3 sequences; 17% of them were singletons. The ten largest clones take up less than 20% of the sample.

A patient counted as having stable Graves' hyperthyroidism if no progression to ophthalmopathy occurred over 18 months of follow-up. Hyperthyroidism patients were newly diagnosed, with disease duration under 2 months, and aged 18 to 65 years. The study excluded patients with uncontrolled infections, other autoimmune diseases, pregnancy or lactation. Diagnoses were established on the basis of clinical symptoms, serum thyroxine and TRAb, thyroid ultrasound, and orbital computed tomography. PBMCs were separated from around 9.1 ml of fresh peripheral blood using Ficoll-Paque density gradient centrifugation. Total RNA was extracted with Trizol reagent, and quality was checked on an Agilent 2100 Bioanalyzer.

The rearrangement joined TRBV3-1 to TRBJ1-2; 9 middle bases align to TRBD1. The sequenced sample was blood. The sequence derives from a man in his forties or fifties with Graves' hyperthyroidism. The nucleotides read TGTGCCAGCAGCCAAGGGTCGACAGGGGGCTATGGCTACACCTTC. It encodes CASSQGSTGGYGYTF.